This T cell receptor (beta chain) was sequenced in a study of T cell responses to AZD1222 COVID-19 vaccine (dated by TCRdb to about 2021). Study-wide context: Because spike-specific TCR depth and breadth did not differ between the two schedules, AZD1222 recipients who got a second dose at roughly 4 weeks were pooled with those who got a second dose at roughly 12 weeks. TCR sequencing was performed for about 240 trial participants, of whom 200 to 220 were given two doses of AZD1222 and around 25 were given two doses of MenACWY control vaccine. Trial participants were enrolled by age into subgroups of 18-55, 56-69 and 70-plus years, and about 150, 27 and 61 TCR-sequenced participants, respectively, were included in these subgroups. On the study overall, not on this receptor specifically: Spike-specific TCR breadth and depth rose significantly after two AZD1222 doses compared with day 0 and with MenACWY recipients. Most participants were white British and females outnumbered males, and the authors suggested that clonal diversity may have been underestimated. The 56-69-year group was small, and its depth increase did not reach significance, likely because of low power. The vaccine-associated CD4 TCRs covered the entire spike protein, and the dominant responses fell in regions 160-218 and 743-854. Epitopes outside the regions mutated in the B.1.351 and B.1.1.7 variants were reportedly recognized by nearly half of the unique spike-specific TCRs. Only six AZD1222 recipients were SARS-CoV-2 seropositive at baseline, limiting conclusions about previously exposed vaccinees. Because no day 14 peak-response samples were available, repertoires were characterized only after the peak T cell response.

On this clone: The target of this receptor is not known. Per-nucleotide qualities are absent, and no much larger clonotype sits a single base away.

The CDR3 regions of human TCRbeta chains were analyzed by immunosequencing. The authors' pipeline ran thus. TCRs in the repertoires were compared against a reference library of SARS-CoV-2-specific TCRs that had been generated with the MIRA antigen-specificity platform. Breadth was defined as the fraction of unique TCRs that were SARS-CoV-2-associated. Depth was defined as the fraction of total T cells that were SARS-CoV-2-associated. Using the MIRA data, each spike-specific TCR was mapped to the spike region that the TCR reacts to and placed in a CD4 or CD8 class. Log10-transformed breadth and depth values were compared by one-way ANOVA with Sidak's multiple comparisons tests. Sourced from immuneACCESS, this table was stored by TCRdb with only in-frame sequences that have V and J called. A share of the clones is absent; for the studies checked, an unresolved V gene accounts for under half, and the remainder has no known explanation. The V and J calls and clone size are taken from that table; D and trimming were inferred from the DNA. Across this sample there are some 180,000 clones, with roughly 92% seen only once. The top ten clones comprise about 9.4% of the sample.

In the paper's terms, the time point label means: baseline before first vaccination. The vaccinee samples were drawn from two UK trials, COV001 and COV002, one of which was a single-blind randomized controlled phase 2/3 trial testing AZD1222 (ChAdOx1 nCoV-19) in healthy adults. For TCRbeta chain sequencing, PBMC samples were collected from trial participants at day 0 and at day 28 after the second dose. The CDR3 has 15 amino acids, counting the end cysteine and phenylalanine. Only the CDR3 part of the read is kept: 45 bases, read in frame from the first base. The junction carries 10 bases between V and J, which are trimmed by 2 bases and 0 bases respectively. Taken from the germline V gene (reference sequence), the CDR1 and CDR2 loops are MNHEY and SMNVEV.

The chain is made from TRBV27 and TRBJ1-1; D gene: possibly TRBD1, on 5 matching bases. The sample in question was peripheral blood, obtained on day 0 of AZD1222 vaccination. The TCR sequence derives from an adult in good health. The base sequence is TGTGCCAGCAGTTTAAGGGGCCCATTGAACACTGAAGCTTTCTTT. Its product reads: CASSLRGPLNTEAFF.